This T cell receptor beta chain was recovered during a study of T cell responses to AZD1222 COVID-19 vaccine. The assay was immunoSEQ multiplex PCR, and TCRdb's table has in-frame clones only and misses some. The sample contains 75,000 to 90,000 clones, around 83% of which appear only once. Study results and limitations: Sampling captured repertoires only after the peak T cell response. Unmutated regions of variants are reportedly targeted by nearly half of spike-specific TCRs. Donors were mostly white British, more females; clonal diversity possibly underestimated.

V lost 2 bases and J 2 bases, leaving 9 bases between the germline ends. Germline V lookup: CDR1 ENHRY, CDR2 SYGVKD. The CDR3 runs 14 residues. Regarding this clone: The antigen is not known.

J is TRBJ1-2 and V is TRBV10-3, with D hard to call. This material consisted of peripheral blood, taken on day 0 of AZD1222 vaccination. The sequence was collected from an adult in good health. CDR3 DNA: TGTGCCATCAGTGAGGATCTGGGCAACTATGGCTACACCTTC. As protein: CAISEDLGNYGYTF.